What follows describes a single T cell receptor beta chain. This entry comes from a study of cytomegalovirus exposure and HLA in healthy donors. V shed 6 bases and J 3 bases; nucleotides not matched to a gene: 3. Germline CDR1 and CDR2: SEHNR and FQNEAQ (reference sequence). This CDR3 is built from 14 residues. PCR used 60 Vbeta primers and 13 Jbeta primers. The assay was immunoSEQ multiplex PCR, and TCRdb's table has in-frame clones only and misses some. The table lists over 100,000 clones, roughly three quarters of them singletons. Sequenced input: PBMCs. This receptor was obtained from a woman between 18 and 29 years old in good health and CMV-seropositive. This sequence joins TRBV7-9 and TRBJ1-3, with TRBD1 matching over 9 bases. CDR3 in DNA: TGTGCCAGCAGTTTGACAGGGGGTGGAAACACCATATATTTT. Protein sequence: CASSLTGGGNTIYF.